This T cell receptor (beta chain) was observed in a study of cytomegalovirus exposure and HLA in healthy donors (dated by TCRdb to the late 2010s). With regard to the full study: An earlier analysis of more than 550 of the donors reported under 300 Gb of sequence data and 117 million unique TCR beta sequences obtained from some 170 million T cells. Roughly 5 DR-DQ haplotypes were handled as single units for association and clustering, since linkage in the cohort was strong. The study profiled the T cell repertoires of hundreds of subjects by immunosequencing and related them to cytomegalovirus serostatus. Of the 350 to 450 genotyped donors, over 65% fell in the genetic ancestry cluster associated with self-reported Caucasian donors. HLA typing covered class I and class II loci at four-digit resolution. Among over 350 genotyped donors of the cohort, an average of approximately 240,000 unique TCR beta nucleotide sequences were sequenced per donor, around 18% of them non-productive. High-throughput TCR immunosequencing, statistical association of individual TCRs with disease status, and machine learning were combined to predict cytomegalovirus infection status. Rather than drawing on any new phenotypic data, the later analysis identified candidate immune exposures from TCR beta sequences and the way those sequences occurred across donors. In a later genetic analysis, genome-wide SNP genotypes for about 55% of the roughly 700 donors were used, and that subset was treated as a discovery cohort. A later analysis re-examined previously published TCR beta repertoires from over 500 donors and added high-resolution HLA genotyping to investigate patterns of TCR occurrence. Around 320 gigabases of sequencing data and approximately 85 million unique TCR sequences were included in an early release covering roughly 700 HLA-typed donors. The number of typed donors differed by locus: roughly 620-630 for A, B, C, DRB1 and DQB1; 500 to 550 for DQA1; approximately 610 for DPA1; and around 490 for DPB1. The study aimed to test whether signatures of past pathogen exposure could be identified by cataloging public T cell receptors. Donor age, sex, ethnicity and CMV serostatus were compiled together with the repertoire data. An earlier analysis of about 600 of the donors used high-throughput TCR beta sequencing to judge whether each TCR beta V gene segment behaved as functional or pseudogenic. In addition to the first cohort of 666 subjects, a separate validation cohort of over 90 different subjects was used. Every discovery cohort repertoire had been produced on one sequencing platform. Study-wide findings and limitations: An earlier analysis of around 500 of the donors showed that most TCR beta V segments appeared in productive rearrangements either about 87% or about 30% of the time, which broadly matched IMGT annotations. Because HLA typing was missing for some donors at each locus, association tests included only the typed subset. In the study, roughly 160 TCR beta chains were listed as associated with cytomegalovirus. Several of the top co-occurrence clusters appeared to be linked to parvovirus B19, influenza, CMV and Epstein-Barr virus, according to a later analysis. According to a later analysis, most CMV-associated TCR beta chains appeared to be HLA-restricted, and the HLA associations seemed to be driven largely by CMV exposure. Strong co-occurrence of HLA alleles, especially DR and DQ, made assigning TCR associations to individual alleles difficult. CMV serostatus was the only immune exposure information available for the cohort. In a later analysis, some 17,000 TCR beta sequences were associated with specific HLA alleles at a false discovery rate of 0.05. According to a later analysis, TCR association rates differed among HLA loci, with DRB1 alleles showing the most associated TCRs and HLA-C alleles showing the fewest. A further reported finding was that TCR beta sequences accurately predicted the HLA-A and HLA-B alleles for most subjects in the first cohort. Linkage disequilibrium might explain the correlated functional status among segregating V segments, but an unknown experimental factor could not be ruled out. The cohort was sequenced for TCR beta chains only, and without alpha or paired-chain data the features that could be detected were limited. The authors suggested that the approach could potentially be generalized to other disease states and immunological phenotypes. Because the 87-base-pair reads could not distinguish some IMGT-functional V segments, including TRBV6-2 and TRBV6-3, those segments were excluded. In vitro tests confirmed that three of the cytomegalovirus-associated TCR beta chains recognize cytomegalovirus antigens. Because counts were too low, seventeen rarely observed V segments, including chromosome 9 orphons, were left out of the earlier analysis of a few hundred of the donors. An association between a missense DCLRE1C variant and V-gene and J-gene trimming of TCR beta chains was found in a later genetic analysis and replicated in an independent cohort. The classifier was reported to diagnose cytomegalovirus status with high specificity and sensitivity in both the original and validation cohorts. Most TCR sequences were observed very rarely across donors, whereas some public TCRs were present in many individuals. Presence/absence analyses assumed roughly uniform sequencing depth across donors, an assumption that may not hold. A later analysis found that HLA-associated TCR beta chains were more clonally expanded and had lower generation probabilities than equally common non-associated chains. A cluster of highly shared sequence variants was judged likely to be a technical artifact of the sequencing pipeline. A later genetic analysis reported fewer N-insertions in productive TCRs among donors in an Asian-associated ancestry cluster than the approximately 670-donor mean.

As regards this clone: It lacks a known antigen.

In total, more than 500 healthy bone marrow donors made up the cohort. Cohort members were all nominally healthy when sampled, although unrecorded immune exposures were likely present. The donor tested CMV seronegative, placing the donor among the 350 or so seronegative members of the cohort. A peripheral blood sample was collected from each donor, and TCR beta sequencing was performed on peripheral blood mononuclear cells. Genomic DNA extraction from the blood cell samples was performed with the Qiagen DNeasy Blood Extraction Kit. Library creation used the immunoSEQ multiplex PCR assay. For the multiplex PCR, a mixture combining 60 forward primers for TCR Vbeta segments and 13 reverse primers for TCR Jbeta segments was used. A multiplex PCR assay on genomic DNA amplified the CDR3 region of rearranged TCR beta genes. Amplified TCR beta libraries were sequenced as 87-base-pair reads on the Illumina HiSeq System. As for the authors' bioinformatics: A later analysis tallied tens of millions of unique TCR beta chains across the approximately 670 repertoires, and approximately 12 million of those chains were shared by two or more donors. A nearest-neighbor algorithm error-corrected the raw reads and collapsed the reads into unique sequences, merging closely related sequences to remove PCR and sequencing errors. To assign V, D and J gene segments, CDR3 sequences were aligned to IMGT reference sequences. For a sequence to be retained, a match of at least six nucleotides was required to both a V gene segment and a J gene segment. A rearrangement counted as productive if the CDR3 had no stop codons and remained in frame with V and J, and every other rearrangement counted as non-productive. Following IMGT convention, CDR3 was defined as the stretch from the second conserved V-encoded cysteine to the conserved J-encoded phenylalanine. Sequences without an unambiguous match to a single V gene segment were excluded from the earlier analysis of over 500 of the donors. In an earlier analysis of a few hundred of the donors, V segments were called functional above 56.7% productive rearrangements and were called segregating when the between-donor standard deviation exceeded 5%. To diagnose cytomegalovirus status from the catalog of TCR beta chain sequences, a statistical classification framework was built. A later analysis assigned V and J genes by comparing TCR nucleotide sequences with IMGT/GENE-DB human TR gene sequences. In a later analysis, CDR3 sequences and most-parsimonious VDJ recombination scenarios were assigned using the TCRdist pipeline. A later analysis defined each TCR beta chain by its CDR3 amino acid sequence plus V-gene family, and excluded reads lacking a unique V-gene family. In a later analysis, some 600 highly shared, low-generation-probability nucleotide sequences were removed to address suspected cross-contamination and a sequencing artifact. In a later analysis, a clonal expansion index was calculated for each public chain from normalized within-repertoire ranks of inferred template counts. A later analysis computed generation probabilities with a VDJ recombination model fitted to out-of-frame rearrangements, and checked the results against IGoR. A later analysis scored TCR-TCR, TCR-HLA and TCR-CMV co-occurrence with hypergeometric tests, applying a repertoire-size bias correction to TCR pairs. To estimate false discovery rates, a later analysis permuted the HLA or CMV assignments 20 times. In a later analysis, co-occurring TCRs were grouped with DBSCAN, and TCRdist sequence similarity was added when clustering was performed within HLA-allele-positive subsets. For co-occurrence clustering, repertoires with fewer than 30,000 or more than 120,000 public chains were excluded, along with 5 or 6 repertoires with anomalous nucleotide sharing. Drawn from immuneACCESS, this table holds only the in-frame rearrangements with V and J called that TCRdb kept. Clones are partly lost; checked studies trace under half to an unresolved V gene and leave the rest unexplained. The DNA was the basis for D and trimming; V, J and clone size are from that table. The sample's table covers about 200,000 clones. The ten biggest clones cover about 0.74% of the sample.

Reading the germline V gene gives CDR1 SNHLY and CDR2 FYNNEI. V loses 4 bases at its end and J loses 6 bases; junction bases beyond the gene matches: 5. The CDR3 numbers 14 residues from cysteine through phenylalanine. The CDR3 DNA has 42 bases and is translated from base 1. The rearrangement combines TRBV2 with TRBJ1-5, and 8 bases in between align with TRBD1. This receptor was identified in a boy aged 5-17 years in good health and CMV-seronegative. The source material was PBMCs. CDR3 loop: CASSGQGTGQPQHF. The DNA reads TGTGCCAGCAGTGGACAGGGGACGGGTCAGCCCCAGCATTTT.